The entry that follows covers one TCR beta chain sequence. The sample belongs to a study of blood T cell repertoires in COVID-19. Study background: Sites across the United States, Italy and Spain contributed samples from acute and convalescent COVID-19. PBMCs, B-cell-depleted T cells, or T cells were the source of the cDNA or gDNA that made up the material.

Looked up from germline, CDR1 is SGHDT and CDR2 is YYEEEE. The V segment lost 4 bases and the J segment 6 bases; nucleotides outside the gene matches: 10. CDR3 length: 15 amino acids. In the authors' workflow: Reference gene primer amplification gave nucleated cell count estimates. Here immunoSEQ multiplex PCR was the method, and the copy in TCRdb shows in-frame clones only, minus some. That table gives V, J and clone size, and the DNA gave D and trimming. This table holds roughly 68,000 clones, 80% to 90% found once. Specimen: peripheral blood. The TCR originated in a man between 50 and 59 years old with active COVID-19. The chain uses TRBV5-6 and TRBJ2-5; TRBD1 matches 9 bases. The DNA of the CDR3 is TGTGCCAGCAGCGACCCCGGGACAGGGTTTCAGACCCAGTACTTC. Translating gives CASSDPGTGFQTQYF.